Listed here are 24 T cell receptor beta chains from one sample, sequenced in a study of cytomegalovirus exposure and HLA in healthy donors. In the PCR, 60 Vbeta and 13 Jbeta primers were used. TCRdb keeps only in-frame clones here, not all; method: immunoSEQ multiplex PCR. The table lists about 200,000 clones, 75% to 85% of them singletons. Specimen: PBMCs. Every receptor here comes from a woman in her forties or fifties in good health and CMV-seronegative.

V and J are TRBV11-2 and TRBJ2-4, with 10 bases identical to TRBD2. The CDR3 is made up of 15 amino acids. Germline V gives CDR1 SGHAT, CDR2 FQNNGV. V gave up 6 bases and J gave up 8 bases; unmatched junction bases: 10. DNA of the CDR3: TGTGCCAGCAGGTATGCTAGCGGGAGAGTACACATTCAGTACTTC. Translating gives CASRYASGRVHIQYF.

This chain connects TRBV25-1 to TRBJ1-1; D is possibly TRBD1 (5 bases). Germline values: CDR1 MGHDK, CDR2 SYGVNS. The length of the CDR3 is 15 residues. V was pared by 6 bases and J by 3 bases, with 17 bases between. CDR3 DNA: TGTGCCAGCAGGGAAGACAGTAGTTCGGACACTGAAGCTTTCTTT. Its protein product is CASREDSSSDTEAFF.

The gene calls are TRBV6-5 and TRBJ1-4, with TRBD1 matching 8 bases. This CDR3 region has 15 residues. Per the germline V gene, CDR1 is MNHEY and CDR2 is SVGAGI. After removal of 0 bases from V and 10 bases from J, the junction contained 7 bases not matched to a gene. The CDR3 sequence is CASSYSRQGQTKLFF. The CDR3, as DNA: TGTGCCAGCAGTTACTCGAGACAGGGGCAAACAAAACTGTTTTTT.

This chain connects TRBV29-1 to TRBJ2-1; TRBD1 matches 10 bases. J gave up 7 bases and V 4 bases, and 7 bases lay outside the gene matches. The CDR3 runs to 14 residues. The germline V gene has CDR1 SQVTM and CDR2 ANQGSEA. CDR3 DNA sequence: TGCAGCGTTGGGAGACAGGGGGCAAAGAATGAGCAGTTCTTC. It translates to CSVGRQGAKNEQFF.

This chain connects TRBV5-6 to TRBJ2-5; weak D call: TRBD2 (6 bases). The J call may be in error: the DNA end matches TRBJ2-7 better. The CDR3 is made up of 16 amino acids. From germline, CDR1 is SGHDT and CDR2 YYEEEE. The CDR3 spells CASSSLTGAPSYEQYF. As DNA, the CDR3 is TGTGCCAGCAGCTCCCTGACGGGAGCGCCCTCCTACGAGCAGTACTTC.

CDR3 DNA: TGTGCCAGCAGAACAGGGGGACAGGGGACTGAGACCCAGTACTTC. Translation gives CASRTGGQGTETQYF. V and J are TRBV6-6 and TRBJ2-5; 10 nucleotides agree with TRBD1. Germline V gives CDR1 MNHNY, CDR2 SVGAGI (reference sequence). The CDR3 extends over 15 amino acids. Germline trimming cut 6 bases from V and 5 bases from J; bases unmatched to any gene: 9.

This sequence joins TRBV7-2 and TRBJ2-5; tentative D call: TRBD2 (5 bases). The CDR3 is made up of 13 amino acids. Germline CDR1 reads SGHTA; CDR2 reads FQGNSA. The V and J ends lost 7 bases and 6 bases respectively, with 15 bases between them. CDR3 residues: CASNSGLRKTQYF. CDR3 sequence (DNA): TGTGCCAGCAACTCGGGGTTGAGGAAGACCCAGTACTTC. Drawing the rest from reference TRBV7-2 and TRBJ2-5, the complete variable domain is GAGVSQSPSNKVTEKGKDVELRCDPISGHTALYWYRQSLGQGLEFLIYFQGNSAPDKSGLPSDRFSAERTGGSVSTLTIQRTQQEDSAVYLCASNSGLRKTQYFGPGTRLLVL.

This clone was picked up a small number of times. The V gene is TRBV27, the J gene TRBJ2-1; 16 bases map to TRBD2. J lost 7 bases, V lost 3 bases, and 6 bases had no gene match. Germline assignment: CDR1 MNHEY and CDR2 SMNVEV (reference sequence). The CDR3 extends over 17 amino acids. In nucleotides, the CDR3 is TGTGCCAGCAGTTTGCCGGGACTAGCGGGAGGGAGAAATGAGCAGTTCTTC. It is translated as CASSLPGLAGGRNEQFF.

The CDR3 loop is CASSYGGNQPQHF. In nucleotides, the CDR3 is TGTGCCAGCAGCTATGGGGGGAATCAGCCCCAGCATTTT. The V and J genes are TRBV7-8 and TRBJ1-5, with TRBD1 as a possible D gene (5 bases). V was clipped by 4 bases and J by 4 bases, with 8 bases between them. Germline lookup yields CDR1 SGHVS and CDR2 FQNEAQ. The CDR3 consists of 13 residues.

This clone was observed a few times. The V call is TRBV25-1, the J call TRBJ1-4; TRBD1 aligns across 9 bases. Losses at the gene ends were 1 base for V and 7 bases for J; bases not matched to a gene: 1. The CDR3 runs to 14 residues. The germline CDR1 and CDR2 sequences are MGHDK and SYGVNS. CDR3 in DNA: TGTGCCAGCAGTGAATTACAGGGGGCTGAAAAACTGTTTTTT. Protein product: CASSELQGAEKLFF.

The V gene is TRBV19, the J gene TRBJ2-2; TRBD2 matches at 11 bases. This CDR3 is built from 16 residues. Germline-derived CDR1 and CDR2 are LNHDA and SQIVND (reference sequence). V gave up 3 bases and J gave up 1 base; unmatched junction bases: 1. The chain's CDR3 is CASSMGLAVNTGELFF. The CDR3 DNA reads TGTGCCAGTAGTATGGGACTAGCGGTGAACACCGGGGAGCTGTTTTTT.

The genes are TRBV28 and TRBJ2-7, with 11 bases matching TRBD2. The germline gives CDR1 MDHEN, CDR2 SYDVKM. The CDR3 consists of 13 residues. The V and J ends lost 8 bases and 7 bases, in that order; junction bases with no gene match: 7. The CDR3 DNA is TGTGCCAGCCAAAGACTAGCGGGATGGGAGCAGTACTTC. It specifies CASQRLAGWEQYF.

This chain uses TRBV19 with TRBJ2-2, with 15 bases aligning to TRBD2. CDR3 length: 21 residues. CDR1 LNHDA and CDR2 SQIVND come from the germline V gene (reference sequence). V lost 1 base and J lost 0; bases outside the gene matches: 9. In nucleotides, the CDR3 is TGTGCCAGTAGTATAGTGCGGAGAGGACTAGCGGGAGGGTCGAACACCGGGGAGCTGTTTTTT. Encoded protein: CASSIVRRGLAGGSNTGELFF.

This rearrangement joins TRBV19 to TRBJ1-1; D not certain. CDR1 is LNHDA and CDR2 is SQIVND in the germline V gene (reference sequence). The CDR3 loop spans 15 amino acids. V shed 5 bases and J shed 4 bases, with 17 bases lying between them. CDR3 nucleotide sequence: TGTGCCAGTAGTCGACAAACGGCTCGGGGCACTGAAGCTTTCTTT. Residues: CASSRQTARGTEAFF.

V is TRBV5-1 and J is TRBJ1-2; 7 nucleotides match TRBD1. Trimming at V came to 1 base and at J to 4 bases, leaving 7 bases not matched to a gene. Germline assignment: CDR1 SGHRS and CDR2 YFSETQ. CDR3 length: 15 amino acids. CDR3 region: CASSLSGQEGYGYTF. The CDR3 bases are TGCGCCAGCAGCTTGTCCGGACAGGAGGGCTATGGCTACACCTTC.

A note on this clone: In the same sample, other DNA sequences code for this CDR3. The chain joins TRBV18 to TRBJ2-5, with D perhaps TRBD2 (6 bases). This CDR3 has 13 residues. The V and J ends lost 3 bases and 3 bases respectively, with 8 bases between them. Germline assignment: CDR1 KGHSH and CDR2 LQKENI. CDR3 sequence reads: CASSPGLKETQYF. CDR3 nucleotides: TGTGCCAGCTCACCGGGACTCAAAGAGACCCAGTACTTC.

This rearrangement joins TRBV23-1 to TRBJ1-6; tentatively, D is TRBD1 (5 bases). TRBV23-1 is assigned to the ORF class and has an uncertain function. V shed 2 bases and J shed 0 bases, with 11 bases lying between them. The CDR3 covers 17 residues. The CDR3 DNA follows: TGCGCCAGCAGTCAACGAGACAGAAGCTCCTATAATTCACCCCTCCACTTT. Translation gives CASSQRDRSSYNSPLHF.

The chain carries TRBV18 and TRBJ1-5; D perhaps matches TRBD1 (5 bases). There are 17 residues in the CDR3. The V end lost 4 bases, the J end lost 1 base, and 17 bases lay between the germline ends. Germline V gene data show CDR1 as KGHSH and CDR2 as LQKENI. CDR3 sequence: CASSRIPTGGSNQPQHF. The CDR3 DNA reads as TGTGCCAGCTCACGCATCCCCACAGGAGGGAGCAATCAGCCCCAGCATTTT.

This clone was seen more than once but under ten times. This sequence joins TRBV11-2 and TRBJ2-5; D might be TRBD2 (6 bases). The CDR3 totals 14 residues. Between the trimmed V and J ends, which lost 1 base and 1 base, there was a span of 7 bases. CDR1 is SGHAT and CDR2 is FQNNGV in the germline V gene. CDR3 sequence: CASSLAGAQETQYF. The CDR3 nucleotides are TGTGCCAGCAGCTTAGCGGGAGCCCAAGAGACCCAGTACTTC.

J is TRBJ2-3 and V is TRBV5-1, with D tentatively TRBD1 (5 bases). Looked up from germline, CDR1 is SGHRS and CDR2 is YFSETQ. The CDR3 runs to 14 residues. V lost 0 bases, J lost 2 bases, and 7 bases lay in between. CDR3 nucleotides: TGCGCCAGCAGCTTGGGACAGAACACAGATACGCAGTATTTT. This encodes CASSLGQNTDTQYF. The whole variable domain, filled in from reference TRBV5-1 and TRBJ2-3, reads KAGVTQTPRYLIKTRGQQVTLSCSPISGHRSVSWYQQTPGQGLQFLFEYFSETQRNKGNFPGRFSGRQFSNSRSEMNVSTLELGDSALYLCASSLGQNTDTQYFGPGTRLTVL.

This chain joins TRBV29-1 and TRBJ1-4; tentative D call: TRBD1 (6 bases). Looked up from germline, CDR1 is SQVTM and CDR2 is ANQGSEA. This CDR3 comprises 13 residues. V was clipped by 7 bases and J by 7 bases, with 16 bases between them. The CDR3 nucleotides are TGCAGCGGTCAGGGGCCGAGGAGTGAAAAACTGTTTTTT. Translated, it gives CSGQGPRSEKLFF.

The CDR3 loop reads CASSTLAGGPPYEQYF. CDR3 in DNA: TGTGCCAGCAGCACTCTAGCGGGAGGGCCGCCCTACGAGCAGTACTTC. V is TRBV7-9 and J is TRBJ2-7; TRBD2 agrees at 12 bases. With 5 bases clipped from V and 2 bases from J, the junction kept 7 bases outside the gene matches. Germline V gene lookup returns CDR1 SEHNR and CDR2 FQNEAQ (reference sequence). The CDR3 spans 16 residues.

In its sample, this clone was seen a few times. The V gene is TRBV28, the J gene TRBJ2-5; TRBD1 matches at 8 bases. V lost 4 bases to trimming and J lost 1 base; unmatched junction nucleotides: 8. This CDR3 contains 16 residues. Germline loops: CDR1 MDHEN, CDR2 SYDVKM. The CDR3 bases are TGTGCCAGCAGTTCCCAGGGGGCCGGGATCCAAGAGACCCAGTACTTC. As protein: CASSSQGAGIQETQYF.

This chain links TRBV9 with TRBJ2-6; TRBD1 matches at 7 bases. CDR3 length: 17 amino acids. Germline V gene lookup returns CDR1 SGDLS and CDR2 YYNGEE. V trimming: 6 bases; J trimming: 1 base; junction bases outside the gene matches: 10. In DNA, the CDR3 is TGTGCCAGCATCTGGGCGGAACAGGGGTCTGGGGCCAACGTCCTGACTTTC. This sequence encodes CASIWAEQGSGANVLTF.